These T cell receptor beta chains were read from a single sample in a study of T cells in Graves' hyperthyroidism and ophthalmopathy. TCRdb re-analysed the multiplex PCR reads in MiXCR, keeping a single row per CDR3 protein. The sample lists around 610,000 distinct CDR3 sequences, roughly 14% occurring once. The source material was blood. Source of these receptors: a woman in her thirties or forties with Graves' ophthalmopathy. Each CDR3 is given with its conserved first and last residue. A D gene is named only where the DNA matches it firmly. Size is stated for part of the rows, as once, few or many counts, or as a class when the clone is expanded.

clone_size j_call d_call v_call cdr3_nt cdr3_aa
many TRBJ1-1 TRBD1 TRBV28 TGTGCCAGCAGCCTCCTCGGACAGGTATTGAACACTGAAGCTTTCTTT CASSLLGQVLNTEAFF
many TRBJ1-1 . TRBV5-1 TGCGCCAGCAGCGCCGGTCCGAACACTGAAGCTTTCTTT CASSAGPNTEAFF
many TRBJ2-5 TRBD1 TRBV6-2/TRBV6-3 TGTGCCAGCAGTTACTCGAGCAGGGGGTGGATTGCCCAGTACTTC CASSYSSRGWIAQYF
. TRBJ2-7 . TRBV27 TGTGCCAGCAGTTTAGGGGACTCGTTAACCTACGAGCAGTACTTC CASSLGDSLTYEQYF
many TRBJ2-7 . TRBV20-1 TGCAGTGCTAGTCCCTTTTACGAGCAGTACTTC CSASPFYEQYF
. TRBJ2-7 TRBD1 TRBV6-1 TGTGCCAGCAGTAGCGTCGGCGGGACAGGGGATAACGAGCAGTACTTC CASSSVGGTGDNEQYF
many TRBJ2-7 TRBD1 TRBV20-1 TGCAGTGCTCCGAGGACAGGACAAACCTACGAGCAGTACTTC CSAPRTGQTYEQYF
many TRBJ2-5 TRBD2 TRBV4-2 TGTGCCAGCAGCGGGGGACTAGCGGGAGGGCAACGAGAGACCCAGTACTTC CASSGGLAGGQRETQYF
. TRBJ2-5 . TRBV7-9 TGTGCCAGCAGCTTATGGAGAAACCAAGAGACCCAGTACTTC CASSLWRNQETQYF
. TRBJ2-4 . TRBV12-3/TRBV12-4 TGTGCCAGCAGTCCTACGACCGGGCCTACAAACATTCAGTACTTC CASSPTTGPTNIQYF
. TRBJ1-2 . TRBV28 TGTGCCAGCAGTTTATCGGGGGCGCGGACCTATGGCTACACCTTC CASSLSGARTYGYTF
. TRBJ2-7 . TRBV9 TGTGCCAGCAGCGTAGATTCTAGCCGAACCTACGAGCAGTACTTC CASSVDSSRTYEQYF
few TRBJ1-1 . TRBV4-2 TGTGCCAGCAGCCAAGGGATAGAGAACACTGAAGCTTTCTTT CASSQGIENTEAFF
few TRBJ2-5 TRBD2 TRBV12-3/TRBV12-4 TGTGCCAGCAGTTTTGGGGCAGCCGGCGGGGGGACCCAGTACTTC CASSFGAAGGGTQYF
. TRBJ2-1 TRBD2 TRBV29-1 TGCAGCGTTGGGCGGGGGAAGGTAGAGCAGTTCTTC CSVGRGKVEQFF
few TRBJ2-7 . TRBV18 TGTGCCAGCTCACCAGGCCAGCCCCTCTACGAGCAGTACTTC CASSPGQPLYEQYF
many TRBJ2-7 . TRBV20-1 TGCAGTGCTAGTCGAACCTCGGAGCAGTACTTC CSASRTSEQYF
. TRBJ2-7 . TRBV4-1 TGCGCCAGCAGCCAGGTAGCGGAAGAGCAGTACTTC CASSQVAEEQYF
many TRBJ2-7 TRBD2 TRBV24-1 TGTGCCACCAGTGGGACTAGCGGGAACTACGAGCAGTACTTC CATSGTSGNYEQYF
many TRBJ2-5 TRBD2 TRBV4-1 TGCGCCAGCAGCACCCGGGCGGGAGGGACGGAGACCCAGTACTTC CASSTRAGGTETQYF
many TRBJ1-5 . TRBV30 TGTGCCTGGAGTGTACAGGACGGTCAGCCCCAGCATTTT CAWSVQDGQPQHF
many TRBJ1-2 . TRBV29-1 TGCAGCTCCGGACAGTTGGGCTATGGCTACACCTTC CSSGQLGYGYTF
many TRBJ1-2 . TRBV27 TGTGCCAGCAGTGCCATGGGGTTCGTCCTAGGTGGCTACACCTTC CASSAMGFVLGGYTF
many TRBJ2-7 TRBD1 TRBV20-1 TGCAGTGCCGGGACAGGGCGGTACGAGCAGTACTTC CSAGTGRYEQYF
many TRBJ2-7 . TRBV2 TGTGCCAGCATCCCCGGACCCGCCGTCCCCTACGAGCAGTACTTC CASIPGPAVPYEQYF
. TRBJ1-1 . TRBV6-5 TGTGCCAGCAGTTACCCTCTTGCTGAAGCTTTCTTT CASSYPLAEAFF
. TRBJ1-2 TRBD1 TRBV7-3 TGTGCCAGCAGCCCCGCCCCGGGACAGAGCTATGGCTACACCTTC CASSPAPGQSYGYTF